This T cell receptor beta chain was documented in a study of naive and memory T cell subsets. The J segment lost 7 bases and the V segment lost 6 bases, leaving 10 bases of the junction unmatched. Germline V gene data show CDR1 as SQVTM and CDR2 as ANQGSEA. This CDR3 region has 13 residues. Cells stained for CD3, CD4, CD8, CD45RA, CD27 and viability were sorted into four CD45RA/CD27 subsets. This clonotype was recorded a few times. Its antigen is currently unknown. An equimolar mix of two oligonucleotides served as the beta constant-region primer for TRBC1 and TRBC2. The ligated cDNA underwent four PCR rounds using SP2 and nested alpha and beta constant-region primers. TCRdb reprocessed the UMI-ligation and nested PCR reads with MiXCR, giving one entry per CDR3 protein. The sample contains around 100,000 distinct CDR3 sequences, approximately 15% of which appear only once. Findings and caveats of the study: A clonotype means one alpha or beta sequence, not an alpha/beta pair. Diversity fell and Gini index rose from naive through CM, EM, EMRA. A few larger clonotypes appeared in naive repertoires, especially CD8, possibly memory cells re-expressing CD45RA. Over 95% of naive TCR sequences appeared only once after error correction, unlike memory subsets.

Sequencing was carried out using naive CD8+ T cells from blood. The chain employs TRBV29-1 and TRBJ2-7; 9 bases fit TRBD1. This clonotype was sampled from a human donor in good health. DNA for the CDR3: TGCAGCGTGAGGGACAGGGAAACCGGAGAGCAGTACTTC. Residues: CSVRDRETGEQYF.